A single sample is the source of the 19 T cell receptor beta chains below, sequenced in a study of shared clonotypes between healthy human individuals. Terminally differentiated effector memory CD45RA+ cells were excluded from the naive CD8 cells, which were CD45RO-negative and positively selected for CCR7. Sequenced by immunoSEQ multiplex PCR; TCRdb stores in-frame clones only, minus some. The sample has a few million clones, about 94% seen once. The sequenced sample was naive CD8+ T cells from PBMCs. The receptors derive from a man aged 18-30 years in good health. Some clones in this sample may be carry-over from other donors' samples.

The chain carries TRBV28 and TRBJ2-5; perhaps TRBD1 as D (6 bases). V dropped 5 bases and J dropped 2 bases, with 24 bases sitting between them. Germline V gene sequence: CDR1 MDHEN, CDR2 SYDVKM. The CDR3 runs to 18 residues. This CDR3 is CASSAQGSGPARQETQYF. The CDR3 region has the DNA TGTGCCAGCAGTGCACAGGGATCTGGTCCCGCGAGACAAGAGACCCAGTACTTC.

This clone turned up a few times. The same CDR3 also results from other DNA sequences found in this sample. The chain employs TRBV4-3 and TRBJ1-4; D ambiguous. The CDR3 runs to 13 residues. V was trimmed by 1 base and J by 8 bases, leaving 8 bases between them. Germline lookup yields CDR1 LGHNA and CDR2 YSLEER. Written as DNA, the CDR3 is TGCGCCAGCAGCCAAGGGCGGCGAGAAAAACTGTTTTTT. It encodes CASSQGRREKLFF.

This sequence joins TRBV29-1 and TRBJ2-6, with TRBD1 matching 8 bases. This CDR3 is built from 17 residues. V lost 7 bases and J lost 2; bases outside the gene matches: 13. The germline V gene encodes CDR1 SQVTM and CDR2 ANQGSEA. Here the CDR3 DNA reads TGCAGCGGTACTTGGACAGGGTTTGGCACTGGGGCCAACGTCCTGACTTTC. Translating gives CSGTWTGFGTGANVLTF.

The chain is built from TRBV15 and TRBJ2-1, with TRBD2 identical over 9 bases. The junction had 12 bases not matched to a gene; V was cut back by 6 bases and J by 3 bases. Germline V gene lookup returns CDR1 LNHNV and CDR2 YYDKDF (reference sequence). The CDR3 has 17 amino acids. The CDR3 region has the DNA TGTGCCACCAGGGGGATCGGGCTAGCGGGAATCTACAATGAGCAGTTCTTC. It is translated as CATRGIGLAGIYNEQFF.

Here the CDR3 DNA reads TGTGCCAGTAGTACCTCCGGGACAGCTTATGAGCAGTTCTTC. As protein: CASSTSGTAYEQFF. The chain is built from TRBV19 and TRBJ2-1; 7 nucleotides agree with TRBD1. Per germline, CDR1 LNHDA and CDR2 SQIVND (reference sequence). The CDR3 consists of 14 residues. V was clipped by 4 bases and J by 8 bases; unmatched bases: 8.

The rearrangement joins TRBV7-3 to TRBJ2-1; 7 positions match TRBD2. Germline-derived CDR1 and CDR2 are SGHTA and FQGTGA. CDR3 length equals 14 residues. Trimming cost V 3 bases and J 3 bases; bases outside gene matches: 2. CDR3 loop: CASSFGGYYNEQFF. Written as DNA, the CDR3 is TGTGCCAGCAGCTTCGGGGGGTACTACAATGAGCAGTTCTTC.

The chain recombines TRBV4-3 with TRBJ2-3; D gene uncertain. Trimming cost V 0 bases and J 0 bases, with 7 bases left between them. This CDR3 contains 15 residues. The germline V gene encodes CDR1 LGHNA and CDR2 YSLEER. The CDR3 DNA reads TGCGCCAGCAGCCAAGATCTCGGAAGCACAGATACGCAGTATTTT. It is translated as CASSQDLGSTDTQYF.

As concerns this clone: Additional DNA sequences in this sample encode the identical CDR3. The V gene is TRBV18, the J gene TRBJ2-7; no clear D. Germline assignment: CDR1 KGHSH and CDR2 LQKENI. V lost 2 bases, J lost 4 bases, and 6 bases lay in between. The length of the CDR3 is 12 residues. In DNA form, the CDR3 reads TGTGCCAGCTCACCAACCTCGTACGAGCAGTACTTC. This sequence encodes CASSPTSYEQYF.

J is TRBJ1-4 and V is TRBV7-6; D unclear. The CDR3 runs to 16 residues. CDR1 is SGHVS, CDR2 FNYEAQ, per germline. V lost 1 base to trimming and J lost 3 bases, with 12 bases between them. CDR3 sequence reads: CASSLGYRLANEKLFF. The CDR3 region has the DNA TGTGCCAGCAGCTTAGGCTATCGGCTTGCTAATGAAAAACTGTTTTTT.

The chain joins TRBV15 to TRBJ2-1, with 9 bases that match TRBD2. The germline gives CDR1 LNHNV, CDR2 YYDKDF (reference sequence). This CDR3 is built from 16 residues. V shed 0 bases and J 7 bases; nucleotides not matched to a gene: 7. The CDR3 spells CATSREGSGRPNEQFF. CDR3 bases: TGTGCCACCAGCAGAGAGGGCAGCGGGAGGCCAAATGAGCAGTTCTTC.

This sequence joins TRBV2 and TRBJ2-5, with D unclear. The ends were cut back, 8 bases at V and 5 bases at J, with 18 bases in the middle. CDR1 is SNHLY and CDR2 is FYNNEI in the germline V gene. This CDR3 contains 14 residues. Written as DNA, the CDR3 is TGTGCCAGCCATGCCGGGTCTCGCTCGGAGACCCAGTACTTC. It encodes CASHAGSRSETQYF. Full variable domain (remainder filled in from reference TRBV2 and TRBJ2-5): EPEVTQTPSHQVTQMGQEVILRCVPISNHLYFYWYRQILGQKVEFLVSFYNNEISEKSEIFDDQFSVERPDGSNFTLKIRSTKLEDSAMYFCASHAGSRSETQYFGPGTRLLVL.

This chain links TRBV19 with TRBJ2-7, with 9 bases that match TRBD1. V gave up 4 bases and J gave up 0 bases; unmatched junction bases: 4. The CDR3 extends over 15 amino acids. CDR1 and CDR2 (germline): LNHDA, SQIVND (reference sequence). The CDR3 loop reads CASSTRDRVSYEQYF. In DNA form, the CDR3 reads TGTGCCAGTAGTACCAGGGACAGGGTCTCCTACGAGCAGTACTTC.

J is TRBJ2-1 and V is TRBV7-9, with 13 bases lining up with TRBD2. This CDR3 contains 13 residues. V lost 3 bases to trimming and J lost 14 bases; unmatched junction nucleotides: 4. Germline V gives CDR1 SEHNR, CDR2 FQNEAQ (reference sequence). Here the CDR3 DNA reads TGTGCCAGCAGCTTCGGACTAGCGGGAGAGGAGTTCTTC. Translation gives CASSFGLAGEEFF.

V gene TRBV4-3 combines with J gene TRBJ2-1; a weak D match, TRBD2 (6 bases). The length of the CDR3 is 13 residues. Per germline, CDR1 LGHNA and CDR2 YSLEER. Deletions cut 0 bases from V and 9 bases from J, with 9 bases between. Here the CDR3 reads CASSQDLGGEQFF. The DNA for the CDR3 is TGCGCCAGCAGCCAAGACTTGGGAGGTGAGCAGTTCTTC.

The chain joins TRBV13 to TRBJ2-3, with a weak D call TRBD1 (6 bases). This CDR3 has 14 amino acids. Germline V lookup: CDR1 PRHDT, CDR2 FYEKMQ (reference sequence). V shed 5 bases and J shed 1 base, with 10 bases lying between them. CDR3 sequence (DNA): TGTGCCAGCAGCCTCAGGGGTGGCACAGATACGCAGTATTTT. Its protein is CASSLRGGTDTQYF. The complete variable domain, with remaining parts taken from reference TRBV13 and TRBJ2-3, reads AAGVIQSPRHLIKEKRETATLKCYPIPRHDTVYWYQQGPGQDPQFLISFYEKMQSDKGSIPDRFSAQQFSDYHSELNMSSLELGDSALYFCASSLRGGTDTQYFGPGTRLTVL.

V gene TRBV13 combines with J gene TRBJ2-1, with 8 bases fitting TRBD1. This CDR3 has 18 residues. V shed 2 bases, J shed 7 bases, and the junction held 16 bases outside the gene matches. In germline, CDR1 is PRHDT, CDR2 FYEKMQ (reference sequence). In DNA, the CDR3 is TGTGCCAGCAGCTTAAGGGACAGGTCAAATCGTGGTTTGAATGAGCAGTTCTTC. Protein product: CASSLRDRSNRGLNEQFF. Variable domain in full (rest from reference TRBV13 and TRBJ2-1): AAGVIQSPRHLIKEKRETATLKCYPIPRHDTVYWYQQGPGQDPQFLISFYEKMQSDKGSIPDRFSAQQFSDYHSELNMSSLELGDSALYFCASSLRDRSNRGLNEQFFGPGTRLTVL.

V is TRBV4-1 and J is TRBJ1-2, with D possibly matching TRBD1 (6 bases). This CDR3 is 14 amino acids long. The ends were cut back, 0 bases at V and 8 bases at J, with 13 bases in the middle. Germline-derived CDR1 and CDR2 are MGHRA and YSYEKL. CDR3 sequence reads: CASSQDAGVSGYTF. In DNA form, the CDR3 reads TGCGCCAGCAGCCAAGATGCAGGGGTGAGCGGCTACACCTTC.

J is TRBJ2-7 and V is TRBV2, with TRBD2 as a possible D gene (5 bases). V was clipped by 0 bases and J by 0 bases, with 12 bases between them. CDR3 length: 16 amino acids. Germline V lookup: CDR1 SNHLY, CDR2 FYNNEI. CDR3 DNA sequence: TGTGCCAGCAGTGAAGCGGTCCGGGGTCCCTCCTACGAGCAGTACTTC. It specifies CASSEAVRGPSYEQYF.

The chain is built from TRBV27 and TRBJ2-7; perhaps D is TRBD1 or TRBD2 (5 bases each). Per germline, CDR1 MNHEY and CDR2 SMNVEV (reference sequence). The germline V and J ends were trimmed by 6 bases and 6 bases, with 15 bases remaining between them. The CDR3 loop spans 13 amino acids. As DNA, the CDR3 is TGTGCCAGCAGGCTGGGACGGTTTGGCGAGCAGTACTTC. It yields the protein CASRLGRFGEQYF.